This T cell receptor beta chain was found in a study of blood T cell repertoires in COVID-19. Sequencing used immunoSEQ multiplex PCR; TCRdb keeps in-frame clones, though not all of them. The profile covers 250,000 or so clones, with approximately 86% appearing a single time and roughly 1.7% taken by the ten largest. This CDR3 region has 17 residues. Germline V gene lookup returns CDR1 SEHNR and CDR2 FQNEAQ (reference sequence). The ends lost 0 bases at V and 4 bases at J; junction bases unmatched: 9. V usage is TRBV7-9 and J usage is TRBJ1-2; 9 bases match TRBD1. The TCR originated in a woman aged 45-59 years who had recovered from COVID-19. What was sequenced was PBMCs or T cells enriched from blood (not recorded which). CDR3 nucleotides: TGTGCCAGCAGCTTAGCGCAGGACAGGGGCTTGGGCTATGGCTACACCTTC. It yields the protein CASSLAQDRGLGYGYTF.